The TCR beta chain described here comes from a study of siplizumab effects on memory and regulatory T cells. Whole-study results and caveats: Among sequences traceable to unstimulated CD4+ memory cells, alloreactive ones were significantly reduced by siplizumab.

As concerns this clone: Its antigen is not identified.

Repertoires were generated with immunoSEQ multiplex PCR, while TCRdb's copy carries only in-frame clones and drops some. Among tens of thousands of clones listed, just over 95% were seen once. CDR1 and CDR2 from the germline V gene are WSHSY and SAAADI. J was trimmed by 2 bases and V by 0 bases; bases with no gene match: 2. The CDR3 sequence is 15 residues long. V usage is TRBV10-2 and J usage is TRBJ2-3, with 7 bases aligning to TRBD2. This clonotype originated in a human donor in good health. The source material was naive CD8+ T cells sorted from blood. The CDR3 loop reads CASSESGGVTDTQYF. The CDR3 coding sequence is TGCGCCAGCAGTGAGTCGGGGGGGGTCACAGATACGCAGTATTTT.